This T cell receptor (beta chain) stems from a study of T cell responses to AZD1222 COVID-19 vaccine. For the study at large: Pooling was applied to second doses at about 4 or about 12 weeks. Study-level results: Females made up more of the donors, who were largely white British, and clonal diversity may have come out too low. There were vaccine-associated CD4 TCRs across spike, dominant at 160-218 and 743-854.

CDR1 is MNHNY and CDR2 is SVGAGI in the germline V gene (reference sequence). V lost 4 bases to trimming and J lost 7 bases; unmatched junction nucleotides: 7. CDR3 size: 16 residues. About this clone: Its antigen is undetermined.

Clones were read by immunoSEQ multiplex PCR, and TCRdb kept only the in-frame ones, dropping some. There are under 130,000 clones in the sample; roughly 88% occur only once, and 20% to 25% lies in the top ten. This TCR was sampled from an adult in good health. The gene calls are TRBV6-6 and TRBJ2-2; 12 nucleotides line up with TRBD2. The input for sequencing was peripheral blood, taken on day 0 of AZD1222 vaccination. This CDR3 reads CASSWVTSGRGGELFF. In DNA, the CDR3 is TGTGCCAGCAGTTGGGTGACTAGCGGGAGAGGCGGGGAGCTGTTTTTT.